Described below is a single TCR beta chain sequence and its context. Participant reports of clinical history set cohort assignment. Only in-frame clones appear in the TCRdb table, and some are missing; sequencing was by immunoSEQ multiplex PCR. The sample shows 150,000 or so clones, approximately 80% of them seen only once. This entry is derived from a study of blood T cell repertoires in COVID-19. With 7 bases removed from V and 0 bases from J, the gap between germline ends came to 14 bases. In germline, CDR1 is KGHDR, CDR2 SFDVKD. The CDR3 extends over 15 amino acids. The receptor's source is a man aged 65 to 79 who had been exposed to COVID-19. The chain couples TRBV24-1 to TRBJ2-5; D perhaps matches TRBD1 (6 bases). Sequenced: PBMCs or T cells enriched from blood (not recorded which). In DNA form, the CDR3 reads TGTGCCACCAGCGATGGACAGTTTAACCAAGAGACCCAGTACTTC. Translated, it gives CATSDGQFNQETQYF.